This T cell receptor beta chain was recovered during a study of blood T cell repertoires in COVID-19. Study as a whole: T cells, B-cell-depleted T cells, or PBMCs provided the cDNA or gDNA that served as material.

CDR1 SGDLS and CDR2 YYNGEE come from the germline V gene. The CDR3 totals 16 residues. With 7 bases removed from V and 2 bases from J, the gap between germline ends came to 21 bases. Original handling: By means of reference gene primer amplification, nucleated cell counts were estimated. Generated by immunoSEQ multiplex PCR, the TCRdb table keeps only in-frame clones and is missing some. V, J and clone size are taken as reported in that table, and D and trimming were inferred from the DNA itself. In the table there are about 340,000 clones, around 86% of which are singletons. The count of this clone is one.

This chain links TRBV9 with TRBJ2-5, with a possible D match to TRBD1 (6 bases). The sequenced sample consisted of peripheral blood. The receptor was derived from a woman between 50 and 59 years old with COVID-19, enrolled during active disease. The CDR3 is CASSTLDSSTQETQYF. DNA of the CDR3: TGTGCCAGCTCCACCCTGGACAGCTCAACTCAAGAGACCCAGTACTTC.